This T cell receptor beta chain stems from a study of blood T cells in healthy people across ages (dated by TCRdb to about 2015). Broadly, across the study: Template switching captured roughly one uniquely barcoded TCR beta cDNA molecule per two T cells in model experiments. Using deep sequencing normalized with unique cDNA molecular identifiers, the study measured how TCR beta repertoire diversity changes with age. Donors were grouped into four age groups: young (average 16 years), middle-aged (over 35), aged (approximately 58) and long-lived (roughly 80). To avoid experimental bias, donors of different ages were randomly spread across the sequencing lanes. The study analyzed two additional independent replicas of 1 million unique cDNA reads from the same blood draw for two donors, one aged 18 to 29 and one aged 80 or older. On the study overall, not on this receptor specifically: A strong correlation was found between observed TCR beta diversity and the percentage of naive T cells measured by flow cytometry. Conclusive comparison of naive and antigen-experienced compartments was prevented by the profiling of bulk unsorted PBMCs. Observed TCR beta diversity per million T cells fell roughly linearly with age, and a significant reduction was already apparent by age around 36. Because the CMV infection status of the donors was unknown, age-related changes in expanded clonotypes may potentially have been confounded. Compared with the aged group, more naive CD4+ T cells, fewer expanded clones and increased TCR diversity were shown by the long-lived group, suggesting age selection. Estimates of total diversity from one million sequenced T cells were regarded as lower bounds and underestimates.

The library was produced with 5' RACE. Sequencing took place on an Illumina HiSeq 2500. A second about 7 to 11 cycle PCR used a sample-barcoded 5' primer and a J-beta primer mix. A template-switch 5' adaptor carrying 12 random nucleotides introduced a unique molecular identifier onto each TCR beta cDNA molecule. At least 2.5 million CDR3-containing paired-end reads were obtained from each sample. First-strand cDNA synthesis was performed from all RNA using the Mint cDNA synthesis kit, with priming by a TRBC-specific oligonucleotide. Following uracil-DNA glycosylase treatment, a first 18-cycle PCR with universal primers M1SS and BC2_uni_R was performed on all cDNA. In the paper's pipeline: For normalization, 1 million high-quality reads were randomly selected from each sample, with every read carrying a distinct molecular identifier. Instead of being binned into consensus sequences, reads with shared molecular identifiers were discarded. MiTCR, run with a Q25 quality threshold and the strictest error-elimination algorithm, handled CDR3 identification, clonotype clustering and error correction. A nonparametric unseen species model with Euler transformation was used to estimate lower-bound total TCR beta diversity. TCRdb redid the processing of the public reads, applying fastp at Q25 and MiXCR, and retained in-frame beta chains. Each CDR3 protein appears once, grouped with its most common genes and DNA. TCRdb's processing, not the authors' own work, is the source of the V and J calls. The sample table holds some 1.4 million distinct CDR3 sequences, of which 42% were seen once. The ten largest account for 7.9% of the sample.

For this clonotype: This clone's antigen is unknown. No base quality information exists; no much larger clone differs at one position.

Systemically healthy Caucasian individuals from Russia, 35 to 50 in total and aged roughly 6 to 95 years, were included as donors. Each donor gave approximately 10 milliliters of peripheral blood, collected into EDTA-treated Vacutainer tubes. Ficoll-Paque density-gradient centrifugation was used to isolate PBMCs, with at least 6 million obtained per sample. Trizol reagent was used to extract total RNA from the PBMCs, yielding at least 5 micrograms per sample. Naive CD45RAhigh/CD27high T cell percentages were measured by flow cytometry on a PBMC aliquot from every donor. V gives up 5 bases and J gives up 0 bases, and the segment between their germline ends measures 14 bases. CDR1 and CDR2 are drawn from the germline V gene: SGHVS, FQNEAQ. From its cysteine to its phenylalanine, the CDR3 spans 16 amino acids. Solely the CDR3 DNA is kept, with 48 bases framed from the first base.

This clonotype was sampled from a woman younger than 30 in good health. Here the chain combines TRBV7-8 and TRBJ2-1, with TRBD2 as a weak D call on 6 bases. Sequencing was carried out using blood. CDR3 reads: CASSPRDSSSYNEQFF. The nucleotide sequence reads as follows: TGTGCCAGCAGCCCCCGGGACTCGAGCTCCTACAATGAGCAGTTCTTC. Outside the CDR3, residues come from the reference TRBV7-8 and TRBJ2-1 proteins, so the full variable domain is: GAGVSQSPRYKVAKRGQDVALRCDPISGHVSLFWYQQALGQGPEFLTYFQNEAQLDKSGLPSDRFFAERPEGSVSTLKIQRTQQEDSAVYLCASSPRDSSSYNEQFFGPGTRLTVL.